This T cell receptor beta chain was identified during a study of T cells in women clearing cervical HPV infection. Study as a whole: Controls' single incident HPV16 infection cleared within 12 months without precancer. Study-level points and caveats: Effector/memory and HPV-specific T cells were not isolated, and association timing is unknown. Richness plus V gene abundances separated cases from controls with AUC 0.65 to 0.85.

The protocol was immunoSEQ multiplex PCR, while the TCRdb copy is restricted to in-frame clones and leaves out a portion. This sample lists approximately 15,000 clones; its ten largest clones have 20%. Note on this clone: Its target is not known. The read ends 3 residues early relative to the CDR3; the germline J gene fills the gap.

The ends were cut back, 7 bases at V and 4 bases at J, with 11 bases in the middle. CDR1 is SNHLY and CDR2 is FYNNEI in the germline V gene. The CDR3 has 13 residues. The gene calls are TRBV2 and TRBJ1-5, with D possibly being TRBD1 (5 bases). Sequences were obtained from blood buffy coat. The sequence derives from a woman aged 18 to 75 with a cervical HPV16 infection that either progressed to CIN3+ or cleared (not recorded which). The sequenced CDR3 bases are TGTGCCAGCAAGGAGACAGAAAATCAGCCC. As protein: CASKETENQP. From start to end, the CDR3 is CASKETENQPQHF.